Shown below are 17 T cell receptor beta chains from a single sample sequenced in a study of T cells in Graves' hyperthyroidism and ophthalmopathy. Amplified TCR beta CDR3 regions came from RNA transcripts. Using the HTBI primer set, a first-round RT-PCR was run on the TCR CDR3. TCRdb used MiXCR to reprocess the multiplex PCR reads, holding one entry per CDR3 protein. The sample shows hundreds of thousands of distinct CDR3 sequences, 20% to 25% of them seen only once. Input material: blood. These TCRs come from a woman in her sixties or seventies with Graves' ophthalmopathy.

This sequence joins TRBV5-1 and TRBJ2-1, with 12 bases that match TRBD2. The CDR3 has 15 residues. The germline gives CDR1 SGHRS, CDR2 YFSETQ. With 4 bases clipped from V and 9 bases from J, the junction kept 8 bases outside the gene matches. The chain's CDR3 is CASSATSGRLGEQFF. The CDR3 DNA is TGCGCCAGCAGCGCGACTAGCGGGAGACTAGGTGAGCAGTTCTTC.

This clonotype was detected a few times. The chain has TRBV20-1 and TRBJ1-2, with D possibly being TRBD1 (6 bases). Trimming pared 5 bases from V and 2 bases from J, leaving 12 bases between. In germline, CDR1 is DFQATT, CDR2 SNEGSKA (reference sequence). The CDR3 covers 13 residues. CDR3 in DNA: TGCAGTGCTGGGGGGCAGGGGAACTATGGCTACACCTTC. Its translation is CSAGGQGNYGYTF.

The chain has TRBV5-1 and TRBJ1-5, with D unresolved. V shed 4 bases and J shed 7 bases, with 12 bases lying between them. This CDR3 has 13 amino acids. Germline V gene data show CDR1 as SGHRS and CDR2 as YFSETQ. CDR3 residues: CASSPMTGQPQHF. The DNA for the CDR3 is TGCGCCAGCAGCCCAATGACCGGCCAGCCCCAGCATTTT.

The chain carries TRBV7-2 and TRBJ2-3, with 13 bases aligning to TRBD2. V gave up 10 bases and J gave up 8 bases; unmatched junction bases: 9. This CDR3 has 14 amino acids. CDR1 and CDR2 (germline): SGHTA, FQGNSA. CDR3 coding DNA: TGTGCCACCGTAAGGACTAGCGGGAGTTTTACGCAGTATTTT. This gives the protein CATVRTSGSFTQYF.

V usage is TRBV5-1 and J usage is TRBJ2-5; possible D gene TRBD1, 6 bases. Trimming took 0 bases from V and 4 from J, leaving 10 bases between them. Germline V CDR1 and CDR2: SGHRS, YFSETQ. The CDR3 consists of 14 residues. The CDR3 sequence is CASSLDRVIETQYF. Here the CDR3 DNA reads TGCGCCAGCAGCTTGGACAGGGTGATAGAGACCCAGTACTTC.

The table lists this clonotype with a few counts. The chain has TRBV15 and TRBJ2-7; the match to TRBD2 covers 7 bases. The length of the CDR3 is 15 residues. The germline CDR1 and CDR2 sequences are LNHNV and YYDKDF (reference sequence). The ends lost 8 bases at V and 5 bases at J; junction bases unmatched: 15. The CDR3 loop is CATSAGSLRGDEQYF. As DNA, the CDR3 is TGTGCCACCTCGGCAGGTTCCCTTCGGGGGGACGAGCAGTACTTC.

This clonotype was observed many times. The chain couples TRBV7-2 to TRBJ2-7; TRBD1 aligns across 9 bases. The CDR3 is 12 residues long. V was clipped by 11 bases and J by 5 bases; unmatched bases: 7. Germline V gene sequence: CDR1 SGHTA, CDR2 FQGNSA. CDR3 in DNA: TGTGCCGCTGGGACAGGGTTCAACGAGCAGTACTTC. Translation: CAAGTGFNEQYF.

This chain uses TRBV12-3 or TRBV12-4 with TRBJ1-3; no reliable D call. The V and J ends lost 6 bases and 4 bases respectively, with 10 bases between them. This CDR3 contains 13 residues. The CDR3 DNA is TGTGCCAGCAGGCCCTCTCCAGGAAACACCATATATTTT. The encoded protein is CASRPSPGNTIYF.

A few counts support this clonotype. The V gene is TRBV5-1, the J gene TRBJ2-5, with TRBD2 matching 7 bases. V shed 3 bases and J 2 bases; nucleotides not matched to a gene: 4. The V gene's germline CDR1 is SGHRS and CDR2 YFSETQ. The CDR3 has 14 amino acids. The CDR3: CASSSGDYQETQYF. CDR3 bases: TGCGCCAGCAGCTCGGGGGACTATCAAGAGACCCAGTACTTC.

This clonotype turned up a few times. V usage is TRBV5-1 and J usage is TRBJ1-1, with D tentatively TRBD1 (6 bases). This CDR3 comprises 13 residues. The V and J ends lost 4 bases and 2 bases respectively, with 9 bases between them. Germline V gene sequence: CDR1 SGHRS, CDR2 YFSETQ. The CDR3 DNA is TGCGCCAGCAGCAAGGGGGTTAACACTGAAGCTTTCTTT. It yields the protein CASSKGVNTEAFF.

The chain recombines TRBV10-3 with TRBJ1-5, with D uncertain. Germline V gene lookup returns CDR1 ENHRY and CDR2 SYGVKD. The CDR3 extends over 15 amino acids. V lost 3 bases to trimming and J lost 0 bases, with 9 bases between them. CDR3: CAISEEPPSNQPQHF. Here the CDR3 DNA reads TGTGCCATCAGTGAAGAGCCCCCTAGCAATCAGCCCCAGCATTTT.

This chain connects TRBV24-1 to TRBJ1-5, with D hard to call. This CDR3 is built from 12 residues. With 4 bases removed from V and 8 bases from J, the gap between germline ends came to 8 bases. Germline V gene lookup returns CDR1 KGHDR and CDR2 SFDVKD. The DNA of the CDR3 is TGTGCCACCAGTGAAAATTTGGAGCCCCAGCATTTT. Its protein is CATSENLEPQHF.

This clonotype was seen many times. The chain links TRBV2 to TRBJ2-3; D tentatively fits TRBD1 or TRBD2 (6 bases each). Germline loops: CDR1 SNHLY, CDR2 FYNNEI. The CDR3 has 14 residues. V lost 6 bases and J 1 base, leaving 11 bases between the germline ends. CDR3 amino acids: CASSGGRRTDTQYF. CDR3 bases: TGTGCCAGCAGCGGGGGCCGTCGCACAGATACGCAGTATTTT.

This clonotype was counted a few times. The CDR3 is CASSSGTVVNEQFF. CDR3 DNA: TGTGCCAGCAGTTCCGGGACAGTAGTCAATGAGCAGTTCTTC. This sequence joins TRBV12-3 or TRBV12-4 and TRBJ2-1, with 7 bases aligning to TRBD1. The CDR3 covers 14 residues. Trimming removed 4 bases from V and 6 bases from J; junction bases left unmatched: 6.

The chain is built from TRBV3-1 and TRBJ2-2; the D gene is possibly TRBD2 (6 bases). Trimming left V 1 base short and J 2 bases short, with 8 bases between. Germline loops: CDR1 LGHDT, CDR2 YNNKEL (reference sequence). The CDR3 covers 15 residues. CDR3 loop: CASSQGEVNTGELFF. CDR3 bases: TGTGCCAGCAGCCAAGGGGAGGTCAACACCGGGGAGCTGTTTTTT.

This clonotype was counted many times. V and J are TRBV3-1 and TRBJ2-7; 16 nucleotides match TRBD2. Germline V gives CDR1 LGHDT, CDR2 YNNKEL (reference sequence). J gave up 4 bases and V 4 bases, and 10 bases lay outside the gene matches. The CDR3 spans 18 residues. The CDR3 DNA is TGTGCCAGCAGCCGGAAAAGACCGGGACTAGCGGGAGGGTACGAGCAGTACTTC. Translation: CASSRKRPGLAGGYEQYF.

The chain employs TRBV7-2 and TRBJ2-4; a weak D match, TRBD2 (5 bases). This CDR3 comprises 15 residues. V shed 0 bases and J shed 3 bases, with 9 bases lying between them. CDR1 is SGHTA and CDR2 is FQGNSA in the germline V gene. DNA of the CDR3: TGTGCCAGCAGCTTAGCGGCCCGGGGCAAAAACATTCAGTACTTC. Its translation is CASSLAARGKNIQYF.